The next 14 T cell receptor beta chains were all read from a single sample in a study of T cell repertoires in ileal Crohn's disease. Using immunoSEQ multiplex PCR, the repertoire was profiled, and TCRdb retains in-frame clones only, with some absent. The sample holds some 30,000 clones, around 77% seen once. What was sequenced was ileal tissue. The origin of the receptors is an adult with Crohn's disease.

V gene TRBV18 combines with J gene TRBJ2-5, with 7 bases lining up with TRBD2. This CDR3 has 17 amino acids. J was trimmed by 2 bases and V by 2 bases; bases with no gene match: 11. Germline-derived CDR1 and CDR2 are KGHSH and LQKENI. CDR3 DNA sequence: TGTGCCAGCTCACCAATCGTCGTGGGAGGGGAACAAGAGACCCAGTACTTC. It encodes CASSPIVVGGEQETQYF.

The V call is TRBV6-1, the J call TRBJ2-1, with TRBD2 identical over 10 bases. Germline values: CDR1 MNHNS, CDR2 SASEGT. The V gene end was trimmed by 0 bases and the J gene end by 2 bases; junction bases not matched to a gene: 10. The length of the CDR3 is 19 residues. The CDR3 region is CASSEASGGAVRTYNEQFF. CDR3 coding DNA: TGTGCCAGCAGTGAAGCAAGCGGGGGGGCCGTCCGCACCTACAATGAGCAGTTCTTC.

The chain links TRBV5-1 to TRBJ2-3, with 7 bases matching TRBD2. Germline assignment: CDR1 SGHRS and CDR2 YFSETQ. This CDR3 comprises 14 residues. Trimming took 0 bases from V and 3 from J; bases not matched to a gene: 1. The CDR3 here is CASSLGEGTDTQYF. CDR3 nucleotide sequence: TGCGCCAGCAGCTTGGGGGAGGGAACAGATACGCAGTATTTT.

CDR3 loop: CASSPSFRGGYEQYF. In DNA form, the CDR3 reads TGTGCCAGCAGCCCATCCTTCCGGGGGGGATACGAGCAGTACTTC. This chain connects TRBV13 to TRBJ2-7, with 8 bases identical to TRBD2. J gave up 4 bases and V 5 bases, and 10 bases lay outside the gene matches. CDR1 is PRHDT, CDR2 FYEKMQ, per germline (reference sequence). The CDR3 spans 15 residues.

This CDR3 reads CASKASGKSETQYF. The CDR3 DNA follows: TGTGCCAGCAAGGCTAGCGGGAAGTCAGAGACCCAGTACTTC. The chain employs TRBV27 and TRBJ2-5; TRBD2 agrees at 9 bases. Germline V lookup: CDR1 MNHEY, CDR2 SMNVEV (reference sequence). This CDR3 spans 14 amino acids. Trimming cost V 7 bases and J 4 bases; bases outside gene matches: 7.

This rearrangement joins TRBV27 to TRBJ1-2; the D gene is possibly TRBD1 (6 bases). V lost 5 bases and J 4 bases, leaving 8 bases between the germline ends. The CDR3 spans 12 residues. Germline V CDR1 and CDR2: MNHEY, SMNVEV (reference sequence). CDR3 residues: CASSTGTYGYTF. CDR3 bases: TGTGCCAGCAGTACAGGGACCTATGGCTACACCTTC.

J is TRBJ2-5 and V is TRBV5-1, with 9 bases that match TRBD1. CDR1 is SGHRS and CDR2 is YFSETQ in the germline V gene. J gave up 6 bases and V 0 bases, and 3 bases lay outside the gene matches. The CDR3 has 14 amino acids. The CDR3 is CASSLEGQGKTQYF. CDR3 nucleotide sequence: TGCGCCAGCAGCTTGGAGGGACAGGGAAAGACCCAGTACTTC.

The chain uses TRBV5-5 and TRBJ2-7; 9 nucleotides line up with TRBD1. The germline V gene has CDR1 SGHKS and CDR2 YYEKEE (reference sequence). The CDR3 sequence is 13 residues long. V dropped 2 bases and J dropped 6; count of bases not matched to a gene: 3. For the CDR3, the DNA is TGTGCCAGCAGCTTACAGGGGGCGCGCGAGCAGTACTTC. It is translated as CASSLQGAREQYF. Variable domain in full (rest from reference TRBV5-5 and TRBJ2-7): DAGVTQSPTHLIKTRGQQVTLRCSPISGHKSVSWYQQVLGQGPQFIFQYYEKEERGRGNFPDRFSARQFPNYSSELNVNALLLGDSALYLCASSLQGAREQYFGPGTRLTVT.

The chain carries TRBV28 and TRBJ1-1; D may be TRBD1 (5 bases). This CDR3 spans 15 amino acids. V shed 5 bases and J shed 6 bases, with 19 bases lying between them. The germline V gene encodes CDR1 MDHEN and CDR2 SYDVKM. The CDR3 nucleotides are TGTGCCAGCAGTCAAGGCGGGGGAAAGTCAGCTGAAGCTTTCTTT. This gives the protein CASSQGGGKSAEAFF.

This rearrangement joins TRBV4-1 to TRBJ2-3; perhaps TRBD1 as D (6 bases). The CDR3 covers 13 residues. Germline CDR1 reads MGHRA; CDR2 reads YSYEKL. Trimming removed 6 bases from V and 0 bases from J, with 7 bases in between. This CDR3 is CASRGASTDTQYF. DNA for the CDR3: TGCGCCAGCAGGGGGGCTAGCACAGATACGCAGTATTTT.

This chain connects TRBV9 to TRBJ1-1; 8 positions match TRBD1. The CDR3 contains 14 residues. Germline-derived CDR1 and CDR2 are SGDLS and YYNGEE. V shed 0 bases, J shed 8 bases, and the junction held 6 bases outside the gene matches. DNA of the CDR3: TGTGCCAGCAGCGTAGTCTCAGGGGACAGGGAAGCTTTCTTT. Its translation is CASSVVSGDREAFF.

In DNA, the CDR3 is TGTGCCAGCAGCGCACTGGGAATGGCAGGGGACCAACTCCACTTT. Its protein is CASSALGMAGDQLHF. The rearrangement uses TRBV9 and TRBJ1-6; D possibly corresponds to TRBD1 (6 bases). The CDR3 runs 15 residues. The V gene's germline CDR1 is SGDLS and CDR2 YYNGEE. V gave up 3 bases and J gave up 16 bases, with 23 bases separating them.

This clone was recorded only once. The chain employs TRBV7-3 and TRBJ2-2, with D tentatively TRBD2 (5 bases). Trimming cost V 5 bases and J 5 bases, with 27 bases left between them. The CDR3 contains 19 residues. Germline V gives CDR1 SGHTA, CDR2 FQGTGA. The CDR3: CASSPILCRLPTITGELFF. CDR3 DNA sequence: TGTGCCAGCAGCCCCATTTTGTGCAGACTACCAACCATAACCGGGGAGCTGTTTTTT.

The rearrangement joins TRBV7-7 to TRBJ1-5, with TRBD1 matching over 7 bases. Germline assignment: CDR1 SSHAT and CDR2 FNYEAQ (reference sequence). Trimming cost V 4 bases and J 4 bases; bases outside gene matches: 19. CDR3 length equals 19 residues. CDR3 protein: CASSSRDNRGKKINQPQHF. As DNA, the CDR3 is TGTGCCAGCAGCTCGCGGGATAACAGGGGTAAGAAGATAAATCAGCCCCAGCATTTT.